The 4 T cell receptor beta chains in this list originate from one sample, sequenced in a study of CD8 T cells in Susac syndrome (dated by TCRdb to the late 2010s). Receptors were amplified or captured by the immunoSEQ multiplex PCR assay. RNA was extracted with the RNeasy kit and about 0.5 to 1 ug was reverse transcribed using random hexamers. In-frame beta chains were kept once TCRdb had trimmed the public reads at Q25 with fastp and called clones with MiXCR. Duplicate CDR3 protein sequences are folded into a single record with the most common DNA and genes. For this sample the table gives some 400,000 distinct CDR3 sequences, of which roughly 85% were detected only once. Together, the top ten hold 0.12% of the sample. Input material: CD8+ T cells from PBMCs. The receptor source for this set is a human donor with multiple sclerosis.

V is TRBV27 and J is TRBJ2-7; D gene ambiguous. V shed 1 base and J shed 5 bases, with 9 bases lying between them. The CDR3 contains 13 residues. CDR1 and CDR2 (germline): MNHEY, SMNVEV (reference sequence). Here the CDR3 reads CASSLYVGDEQYF. For the CDR3, the DNA is TGTGCCAGCAGTTTATACGTAGGTGACGAGCAGTACTTC.

This clonotype was seen just once. The chain recombines TRBV6-5 with TRBJ2-5; perhaps TRBD1 as D (6 bases). The ends were cut back, 1 base at V and 3 bases at J, with 12 bases in the middle. The CDR3 has 15 amino acids. Germline V gives CDR1 MNHEY, CDR2 SVGAGI. As DNA, the CDR3 is TGTGCCAGCAGTTACTTTCCAGGGGATAAAGAGACCCAGTACTTC. Translated: CASSYFPGDKETQYF.

This clonotype was observed many times. At one boundary the junction diverges from the germline segment, which might be a read error. The CDR3, as DNA: TGTGCCAGCAGTGGGGATTCCTACGAGCAGTACTTC. Translation gives CASSGDSYEQYF. The rearrangement uses TRBV5-1 and TRBJ2-7; D unresolved. The CDR3 is made up of 12 amino acids. Per germline, CDR1 SGHRS and CDR2 YFSETQ.

This chain uses TRBV5-8 with TRBJ2-1, with TRBD2 identical over 8 bases. Germline values: CDR1 SGHTS, CDR2 YDEGEE. The CDR3 contains 14 residues. After removal of 5 bases from V and 5 bases from J, the junction contained 6 bases not matched to a gene. The CDR3 protein is CASSRTSRHNEQFF. The CDR3 region has the DNA TGTGCCAGCAGTCGGACTAGCCGTCACAATGAGCAGTTCTTC.